The rows below give T cell receptor beta chains drawn from one sample of a study of technical replicates of blood from a few donors. TCRdb's table, derived via immunoSEQ multiplex PCR, lists solely in-frame clones and lacks some. This sample has about 70,000 clones, with over 85% found just once. The source material was T cells isolated from PBMCs. These receptors originate from a human donor in good health. Each CDR3 is given with its conserved first and last residue. D genes are given only for firm matches. Expanded clones are given a class, and other clones once, few, many or no size at all.

. | TRBJ2-7 | . | TRBV7-9 | CASSFLDKTHEQYF | TGTGCCAGCAGCTTTCTGGACAAGACGCACGAGCAGTACTTC
. | TRBJ1-5 | . | TRBV30 | CAWSPRGNQPQHF | TGTGCCTGGAGTCCCAGGGGCAATCAGCCCCAGCATTTT
. | TRBJ1-1 | . | TRBV9 | CASPDTEAFF | TGTGCCAGCCCGGACACTGAAGCTTTCTTT
. | TRBJ2-3 | . | TRBV7-3 | CASSVGLLSTDTQYF | TGTGCCAGCAGCGTGGGACTGCTAAGCACAGATACGCAGTATTTT
. | TRBJ2-1 | . | TRBV29-1 | CSVEEGLPNEQFF | TGCAGCGTTGAAGAAGGACTCCCCAATGAGCAGTTCTTC
. | TRBJ1-5 | . | TRBV10-3 | CAISDSWAGGGQPQHF | TGTGCCATCAGTGATAGCTGGGCCGGGGGTGGTCAGCCCCAGCATTTT
. | TRBJ2-5 | . | TRBV14 | CASSLTIRDKKTQYF | TGTGCCAGCAGCCTTACGATCCGGGACAAAAAGACCCAGTACTTC
. | TRBJ2-1 | once | TRBV15 | CATSRDNSRQFF | TGTGCCACCAGCAGAGACAACAGCAGGCAGTTCTTC
. | TRBJ1-1 | . | TRBV10-3 | CAINAGVNTEAFF | TGTGCCATCAATGCAGGGGTGAACACTGAAGCTTTCTTT
TRBD2 | TRBJ2-1 | . | TRBV9 | CASSVEVAGTEQFF | TGTGCCAGCAGCGTAGAAGTAGCGGGGACTGAGCAGTTCTTC
TRBD2 | TRBJ2-7 | once | TRBV11-2 | CASSRSVAGAYHEQYF | TGTGCCAGCAGCCGTTCGGTAGCGGGAGCATACCACGAGCAGTACTTC
TRBD2 | TRBJ2-2 | . | TRBV15 | CAAGGPGELFF | TGTGCCGCGGGAGGGCCCGGGGAGCTGTTTTTT
TRBD2 | TRBJ2-7 | . | TRBV5-1 | CASSLFPSGREVAYEQYF | TGCGCCAGCAGCTTATTTCCTAGCGGGAGGGAAGTGGCCTACGAGCAGTACTTC
. | TRBJ1-1 | . | TRBV18 | CASSPRLRESFNLNTEAFF | TGTGCCAGCTCACCAAGGTTACGGGAAAGCTTTAATCTGAACACTGAAGCTTTCTTT
. | TRBJ2-1 | . | TRBV6-5 | CASSQLDYNEQFF | TGTGCCAGCAGTCAGCTAGATTACAATGAGCAGTTCTTC
. | TRBJ2-1 | . | TRBV6-5 | CASSSTGYNEQFF | TGTGCCAGCAGTTCGACAGGATACAATGAGCAGTTCTTC
TRBD1 | TRBJ1-1 | . | TRBV6-5 | CASRPTGVTEAFF | TGTGCCAGCAGACCAACAGGGGTCACTGAAGCTTTCTTT
. | TRBJ1-2 | . | TRBV9 | CASSPLQGNAGYTF | TGTGCCAGCAGCCCATTGCAGGGGAACGCTGGCTACACCTTC
. | TRBJ2-2 | once | TRBV7-9 | CASSFGSPGLGNTGELFF | TGTGCCAGCAGCTTCGGGAGTCCAGGGTTGGGCAACACCGGGGAGCTGTTTTTT
TRBD2 | TRBJ2-5 | . | TRBV11-3 | CASSLLAGYQETQYF | TGTGCCAGCAGCCTGCTAGCGGGGTACCAAGAGACCCAGTACTTC
. | TRBJ1-1 | . | TRBV28 | CASSFPGFAFF | TGTGCCAGCAGTTTTCCGGGGTTCGCTTTCTTT
TRBD2 | TRBJ2-3 | once | TRBV4-1 | CASSPWTSGRGKDTQYF | TGCGCCAGCAGCCCCTGGACTAGCGGGAGAGGTAAAGATACGCAGTATTTT
TRBD2 | TRBJ2-3 | . | TRBV10-3 | CATQQREHTDTQYF | TGTGCCACCCAGCAGCGGGAGCACACAGATACGCAGTATTTT
. | TRBJ2-1 | . | TRBV19 | CASSIFARLENEQFF | TGTGCCAGTAGTATCTTTGCCAGGCTCGAGAATGAGCAGTTCTTC
TRBD2 | TRBJ2-3 | . | TRBV5-4 | CASSLYRTSGSYTDTQYF | TGTGCCAGCAGCTTGTATCGGACTAGCGGGAGTTATACAGATACGCAGTATTTT
TRBD1 | TRBJ1-2 | . | TRBV6-1 | CASSDRGVKDYGYTF | TGTGCCAGCAGTGACAGGGGGGTGAAGGACTATGGCTACACCTTC
. | TRBJ2-7 | . | TRBV7-2 | CASSFSSQGSYEQYF | TGTGCCAGCAGCTTCAGTAGTCAGGGCTCCTACGAGCAGTACTTC
TRBD1 | TRBJ1-2 | once | TRBV5-1 | CASSWRQGAPNYGYTF | TGCGCCAGCAGCTGGAGACAGGGGGCGCCCAACTATGGCTACACCTTC
TRBD1 | TRBJ2-2 | . | TRBV5-1 | CASFATGGPGELFF | TGCGCCAGTTTTGCGACAGGGGGCCCCGGGGAGCTGTTTTTT
TRBD2 | TRBJ2-1 | . | TRBV30 | CAWSGLAGGFEQFF | TGTGCCTGGAGTGGTCTAGCGGGAGGTTTTGAGCAGTTCTTC
. | TRBJ1-1 | . | TRBV29-1 | CSVGPEGAFF | TGCAGCGTGGGCCCCGAGGGCGCTTTCTTT
. | TRBJ2-7 | once | TRBV27 | CASSFSAGEVSYEQYF | TGTGCCAGCAGTTTTTCGGCCGGCGAGGTCTCCTACGAGCAGTACTTC
. | TRBJ1-1 | . | TRBV27 | CASSLFQGNGAFF | TGTGCCAGCAGTTTATTTCAGGGCAATGGAGCTTTCTTT
. | TRBJ1-1 | . | TRBV2 | CASSNTGKDTEAFF | TGTGCCAGTTCTAATACAGGGAAGGACACTGAAGCTTTCTTT
TRBD2 | TRBJ2-1 | . | TRBV9 | CASSVSAGERDEQFF | TGTGCCAGCAGCGTATCGGCGGGAGAGAGGGATGAGCAGTTCTTC
TRBD2 | TRBJ2-5 | once | TRBV4-1 | CASSQAQLAQDQYF | TGCGCCAGCAGCCAAGCGCAACTAGCGCAAGACCAGTACTTC
. | TRBJ1-2 | . | TRBV6-4 | CASSGDSLGGGYTF | TGTGCCAGCAGTGGCGACAGCCTCGGGGGTGGCTACACCTTC
TRBD1 | TRBJ2-4 | . | TRBV6-1 | CASSEPSRDRGNIQYF | TGTGCCAGCAGTGAGCCGTCTCGGGACAGGGGAAACATTCAGTACTTC
TRBD1 | TRBJ1-4 | . | TRBV19 | CASSIGQVNEKLFF | TGTGCCAGTAGTATTGGACAGGTTAATGAAAAACTGTTTTTT
TRBD1 | TRBJ1-3 | . | TRBV28 | CASSSQGAYGNTIYF | TGTGCCAGCAGTTCACAGGGGGCATATGGAAACACCATATATTTT